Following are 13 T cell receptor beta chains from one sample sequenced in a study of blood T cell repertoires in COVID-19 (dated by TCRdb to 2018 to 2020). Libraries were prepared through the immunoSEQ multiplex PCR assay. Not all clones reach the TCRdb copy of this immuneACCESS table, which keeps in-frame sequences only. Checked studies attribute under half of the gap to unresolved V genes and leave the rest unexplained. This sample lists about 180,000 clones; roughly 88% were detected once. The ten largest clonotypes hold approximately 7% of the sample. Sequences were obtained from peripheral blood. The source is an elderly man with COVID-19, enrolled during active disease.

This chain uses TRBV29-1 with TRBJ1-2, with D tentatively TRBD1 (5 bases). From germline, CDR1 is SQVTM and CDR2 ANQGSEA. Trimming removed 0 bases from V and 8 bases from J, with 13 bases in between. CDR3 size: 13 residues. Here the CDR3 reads CSVEDLRQGGYTF. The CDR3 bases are TGCAGCGTTGAAGATTTGAGGCAGGGCGGCTACACCTTC.

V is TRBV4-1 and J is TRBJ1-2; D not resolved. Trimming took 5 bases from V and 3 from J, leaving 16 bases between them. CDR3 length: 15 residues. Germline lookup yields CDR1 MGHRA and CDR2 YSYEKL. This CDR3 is CASSESGWSYYGYTF. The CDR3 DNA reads TGCGCCAGCAGCGAAAGTGGGTGGAGCTACTATGGCTACACCTTC.

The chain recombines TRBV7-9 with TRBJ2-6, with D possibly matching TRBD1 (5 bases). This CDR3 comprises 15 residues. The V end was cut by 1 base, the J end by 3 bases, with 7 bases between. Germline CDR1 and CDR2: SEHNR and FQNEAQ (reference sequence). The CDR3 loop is CASSLGGGGANVLTF. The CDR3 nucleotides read TGTGCCAGCAGCTTAGGGGGCGGTGGGGCCAACGTCCTGACTTTC.

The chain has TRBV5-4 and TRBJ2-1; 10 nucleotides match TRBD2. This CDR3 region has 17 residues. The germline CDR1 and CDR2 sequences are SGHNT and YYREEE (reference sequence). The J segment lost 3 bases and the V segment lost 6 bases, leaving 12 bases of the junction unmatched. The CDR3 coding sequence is TGTGCCAGCACCATTAAAGCGGGGGGGCCTTACTACAATGAGCAGTTCTTC. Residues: CASTIKAGGPYYNEQFF.

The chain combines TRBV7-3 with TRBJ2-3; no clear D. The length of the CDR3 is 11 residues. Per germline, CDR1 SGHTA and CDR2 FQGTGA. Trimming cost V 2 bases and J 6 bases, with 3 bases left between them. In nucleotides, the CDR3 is TGTGCCAGCAGCTTATCGGATACGCAGTATTTT. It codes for CASSLSDTQYF. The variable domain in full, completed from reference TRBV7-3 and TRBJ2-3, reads GAGVSQTPSNKVTEKGKYVELRCDPISGHTALYWYRQSLGQGPEFLIYFQGTGAADDSGLPNDRFFAVRPEGSVSTLKIQRTERGDSAVYLCASSLSDTQYFGPGTRLTVL.

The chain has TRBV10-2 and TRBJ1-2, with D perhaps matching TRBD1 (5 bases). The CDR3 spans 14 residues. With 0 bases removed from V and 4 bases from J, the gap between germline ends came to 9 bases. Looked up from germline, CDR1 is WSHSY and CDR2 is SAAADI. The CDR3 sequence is CASSESGRGYGYTF. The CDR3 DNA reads TGCGCCAGCAGTGAGTCCGGTAGGGGCTATGGCTACACCTTC.

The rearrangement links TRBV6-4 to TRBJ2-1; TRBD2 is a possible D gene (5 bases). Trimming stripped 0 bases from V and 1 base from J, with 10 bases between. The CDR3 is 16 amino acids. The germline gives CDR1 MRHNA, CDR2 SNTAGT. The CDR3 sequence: CASSDSNRGSYNEQFF. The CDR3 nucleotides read TGTGCCAGCAGTGACTCGAATAGAGGGTCCTACAATGAGCAGTTCTTC.

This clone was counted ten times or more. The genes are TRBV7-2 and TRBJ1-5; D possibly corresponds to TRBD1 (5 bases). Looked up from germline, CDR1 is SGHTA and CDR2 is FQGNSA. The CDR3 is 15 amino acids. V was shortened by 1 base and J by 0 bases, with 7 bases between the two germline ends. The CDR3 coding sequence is TGTGCCAGCAGCTTAGATGGGGCTAGCAATCAGCCCCAGCATTTT. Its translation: CASSLDGASNQPQHF.

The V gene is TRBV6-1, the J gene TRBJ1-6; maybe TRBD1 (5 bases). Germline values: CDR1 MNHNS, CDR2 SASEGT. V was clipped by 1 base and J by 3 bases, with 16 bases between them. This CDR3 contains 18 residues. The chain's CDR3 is CASSEVSPGGLYNSPLHF. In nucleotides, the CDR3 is TGTGCCAGCAGTGAAGTCTCCCCCGGGGGACTCTATAATTCACCCCTCCACTTT.

CDR3 nucleotides: TGTGCCAGTATTGGCCGCGGGGGGGCGAATGAGCAGTTCTTC. This sequence encodes CASIGRGGANEQFF. This chain links TRBV19 with TRBJ2-1, with 9 bases lining up with TRBD2. The CDR3 runs 14 residues. Germline V lookup: CDR1 LNHDA, CDR2 SQIVND (reference sequence). J lost 7 bases, V lost 7 bases, and 8 bases had no gene match.

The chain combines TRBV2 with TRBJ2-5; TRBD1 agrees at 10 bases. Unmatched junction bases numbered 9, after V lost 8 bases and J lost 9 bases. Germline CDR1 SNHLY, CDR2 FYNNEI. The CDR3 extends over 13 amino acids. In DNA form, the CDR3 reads TGTGCCAGCCAACCGGGACAGGGGACGGCCCAGTACTTC. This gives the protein CASQPGQGTAQYF.

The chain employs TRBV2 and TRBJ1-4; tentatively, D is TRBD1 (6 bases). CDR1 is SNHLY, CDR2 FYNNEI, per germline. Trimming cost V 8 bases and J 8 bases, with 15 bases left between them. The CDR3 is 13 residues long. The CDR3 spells CASGRQGSEKLFF. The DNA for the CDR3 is TGTGCCAGCGGGCGGCAGGGGAGCGAAAAACTGTTTTTT.

The CDR3 is CASSLRGLGTEAFF. In nucleotides, the CDR3 is TGTGCCAGCAGCTTGCGGGGTTTGGGAACTGAAGCTTTCTTT. The rearrangement links TRBV5-8 to TRBJ1-1; D gene ambiguous. This CDR3 is 14 amino acids long. From germline, CDR1 is SGHTS and CDR2 YDEGEE. Trimming took 1 base from V and 5 from J, leaving 12 bases between them.